This TCR beta chain derives from a study of T-cell reconstitution after alpha-beta-depleted transplantation in children. Unique molecular identifiers featured in how the TCRbeta library was prepared. TCRdb reprocessed the PCR reads via MiXCR and lists one record per CDR3 protein. The sample gives 490,000 or so distinct CDR3 sequences, about 10% of which show up once; roughly 2% is in the top ten. General study results and limits: From newly produced T cells came most of the T-cell counts and diversity one year after transplant.

V was pared by 4 bases and J by 9 bases, with 12 bases of the junction left unmatched. The length of the CDR3 is 16 residues. CDR1 is MNHEY, CDR2 SVGEGT, per germline. To note about this clonotype: Its specificity is not known. A much larger clonotype is one base distant, so this may be a read error.

The sample was PBMCs, taken before TCRalphabeta/CD19-depleted stem cell transplant. V and J are TRBV6-2 or TRBV6-3 and TRBJ2-2; 9 bases fit TRBD2. The sequence came from a child aged 2 to 9 with inherited bone marrow failure, due to receive a stem cell transplant. CDR3 in amino acids: CASSSRRGRGTRELFF. The CDR3 DNA sequence: TGTGCCAGCAGTTCCAGACGCGGGAGGGGAACCCGGGAGCTGTTTTTT.